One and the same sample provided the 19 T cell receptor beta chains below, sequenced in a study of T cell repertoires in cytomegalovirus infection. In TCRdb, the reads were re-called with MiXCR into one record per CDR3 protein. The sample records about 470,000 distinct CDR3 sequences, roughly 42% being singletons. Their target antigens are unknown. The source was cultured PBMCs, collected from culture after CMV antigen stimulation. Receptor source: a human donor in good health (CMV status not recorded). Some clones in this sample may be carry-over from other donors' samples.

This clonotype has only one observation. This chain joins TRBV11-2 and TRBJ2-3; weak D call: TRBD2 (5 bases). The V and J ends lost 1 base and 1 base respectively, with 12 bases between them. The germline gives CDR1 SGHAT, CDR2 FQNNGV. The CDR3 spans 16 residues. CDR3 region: CASSLGLTLGTDTQYF. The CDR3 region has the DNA TGTGCCAGCAGCTTAGGACTAACCCTAGGCACAGATACGCAGTATTTT. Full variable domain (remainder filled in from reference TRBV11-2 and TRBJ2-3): EAGVAQSPRYKIIEKRQSVAFWCNPISGHATLYWYQQILGQGPKLLIQFQNNGVVDDSQLPKDRFSAERLKGVDSTLKIQPAKLEDSAVYLCASSLGLTLGTDTQYFGPGTRLTVL.

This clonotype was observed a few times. The CDR3 bases are TGTGCCAGCAGCGACCGGACTAGCGGGGAGGCAGATACGCAGTATTTT. Protein sequence: CASSDRTSGEADTQYF. This sequence joins TRBV7-9 and TRBJ2-3, with 12 bases fitting TRBD2. This CDR3 has 16 amino acids. V shed 5 bases, J shed 4 bases, and the junction held 7 bases outside the gene matches. Germline loops: CDR1 SEHNR, CDR2 FQNEAQ (reference sequence).

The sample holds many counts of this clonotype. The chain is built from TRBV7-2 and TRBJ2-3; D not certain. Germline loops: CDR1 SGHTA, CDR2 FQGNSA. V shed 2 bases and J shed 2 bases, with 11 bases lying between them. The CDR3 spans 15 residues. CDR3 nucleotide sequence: TGTGCCAGCAGCTTAAACGCTCCTTTCACAGATACGCAGTATTTT. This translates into CASSLNAPFTDTQYF.

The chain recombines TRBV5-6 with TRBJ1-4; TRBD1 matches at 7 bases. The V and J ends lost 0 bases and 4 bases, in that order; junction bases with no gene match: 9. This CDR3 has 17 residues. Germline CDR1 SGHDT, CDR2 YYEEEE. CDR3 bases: TGTGCCAGCAGCTTGGTCGGGACAGCCAACCTTAATGAAAAACTGTTTTTT. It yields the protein CASSLVGTANLNEKLFF.

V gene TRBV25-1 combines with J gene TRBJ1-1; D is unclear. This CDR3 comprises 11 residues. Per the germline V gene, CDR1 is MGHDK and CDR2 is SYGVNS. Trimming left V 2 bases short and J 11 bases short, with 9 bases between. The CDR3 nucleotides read TGTGCCAGCAGTGAAAATTTCCGCGCTTTCTTT. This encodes CASSENFRAFF.

The CDR3 reads CSARDGRDEQYF. Here the CDR3 DNA reads TGCAGTGCTAGAGATGGGAGGGACGAGCAGTACTTC. This rearrangement joins TRBV20-1 to TRBJ2-7; the match to TRBD2 covers 7 bases. Germline V gene lookup returns CDR1 DFQATT and CDR2 SNEGSKA (reference sequence). J gave up 5 bases and V 0 bases, and 1 base lay outside the gene matches. The CDR3 spans 12 residues.

CDR3 region: CASSLQPPGTVSGNTIYF. CDR3 DNA sequence: TGCGCCAGCAGCCTCCAGCCTCCCGGGACAGTCTCTGGAAACACCATATATTTT. The V and J genes are TRBV4-1 and TRBJ1-3; TRBD1 aligns across 7 bases. Trimming took 4 bases from V and 0 from J; bases not matched to a gene: 12. The CDR3 runs 18 residues. Looked up from germline, CDR1 is MGHRA and CDR2 is YSYEKL.

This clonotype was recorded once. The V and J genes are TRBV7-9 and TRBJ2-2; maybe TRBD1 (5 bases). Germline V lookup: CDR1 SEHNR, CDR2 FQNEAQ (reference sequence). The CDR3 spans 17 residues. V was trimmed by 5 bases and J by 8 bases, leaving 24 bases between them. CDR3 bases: TGTGCCAGCAGCCCCGCCCGCTCCACCGGACAAGGAGGGGAGCTGTTTTTT. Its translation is CASSPARSTGQGGELFF.

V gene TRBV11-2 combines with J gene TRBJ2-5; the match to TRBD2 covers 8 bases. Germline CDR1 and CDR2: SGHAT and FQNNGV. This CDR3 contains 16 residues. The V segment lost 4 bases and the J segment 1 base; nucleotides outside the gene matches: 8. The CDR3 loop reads CASSSRKLAAQETQYF. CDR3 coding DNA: TGTGCCAGCAGCTCAAGGAAACTAGCGGCCCAAGAGACCCAGTACTTC.

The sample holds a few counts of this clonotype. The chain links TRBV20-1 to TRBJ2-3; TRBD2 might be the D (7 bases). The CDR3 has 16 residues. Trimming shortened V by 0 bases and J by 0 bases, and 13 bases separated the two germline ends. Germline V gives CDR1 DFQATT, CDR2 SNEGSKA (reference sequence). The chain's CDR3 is CSARDGRGHSTDTQYF. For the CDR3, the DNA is TGCAGTGCTAGAGATGGGCGGGGGCATAGCACAGATACGCAGTATTTT.

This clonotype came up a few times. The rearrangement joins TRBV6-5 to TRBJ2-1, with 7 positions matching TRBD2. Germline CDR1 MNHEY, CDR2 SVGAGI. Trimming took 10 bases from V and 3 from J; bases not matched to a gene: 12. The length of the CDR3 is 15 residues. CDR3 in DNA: TGTGCCACCAGGCCGTGGGGGGGGGGCTACAATGAGCAGTTCTTC. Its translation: CATRPWGGGYNEQFF.

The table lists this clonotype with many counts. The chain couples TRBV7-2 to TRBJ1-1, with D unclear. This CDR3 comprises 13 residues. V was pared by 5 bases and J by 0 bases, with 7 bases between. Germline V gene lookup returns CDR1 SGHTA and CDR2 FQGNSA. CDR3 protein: CASSADMNTEAFF. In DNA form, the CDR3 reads TGTGCCAGCAGCGCAGATATGAACACTGAAGCTTTCTTT.

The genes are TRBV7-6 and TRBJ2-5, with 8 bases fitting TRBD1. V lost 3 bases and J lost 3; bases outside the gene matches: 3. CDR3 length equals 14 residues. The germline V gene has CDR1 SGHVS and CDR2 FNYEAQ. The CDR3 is CASSLLDREETQYF. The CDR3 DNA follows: TGTGCCAGCAGCTTGTTGGACAGGGAAGAGACCCAGTACTTC. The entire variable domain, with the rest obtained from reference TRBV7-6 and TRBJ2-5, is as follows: GAGVSQSPRYKVTKRGQDVALRCDPISGHVSLYWYRQALGQGPEFLTYFNYEAQQDKSGLPNDRFSAERPEGSISTLTIQRTEQRDSAMYRCASSLLDREETQYFGPGTRLLVL.

This chain's CDR3 is CASSQESGRGTNYGYTF. In DNA, the CDR3 is TGCGCCAGCAGCCAAGAGTCGGGAAGGGGAACTAACTATGGCTACACCTTC. The V and J genes are TRBV4-1 and TRBJ1-2, with a weak D call TRBD1 (5 bases). CDR1 and CDR2 (germline): MGHRA, YSYEKL. The germline V and J ends were trimmed by 0 bases and 0 bases, with 14 bases remaining between them. The CDR3 is made up of 17 amino acids.

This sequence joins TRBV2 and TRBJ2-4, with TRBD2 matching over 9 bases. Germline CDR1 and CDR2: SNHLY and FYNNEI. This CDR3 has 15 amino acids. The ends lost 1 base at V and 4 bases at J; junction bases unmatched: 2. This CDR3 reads CASSEGLAAKNIQYF. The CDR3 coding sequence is TGTGCCAGCAGTGAAGGACTAGCGGCAAAAAACATTCAGTACTTC.

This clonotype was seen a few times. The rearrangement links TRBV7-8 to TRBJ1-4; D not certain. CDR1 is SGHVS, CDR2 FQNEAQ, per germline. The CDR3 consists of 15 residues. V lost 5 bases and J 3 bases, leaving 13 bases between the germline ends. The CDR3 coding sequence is TGTGCCAGCAGCCTTAATCTAGGGTCTAATGAAAAACTGTTTTTT. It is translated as CASSLNLGSNEKLFF.

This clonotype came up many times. The CDR3 is CASSSSIGDTQYF. CDR3 coding DNA: TGTGCCAGCAGCTCCTCTATAGGAGATACGCAGTATTTT. V gene TRBV7-9 combines with J gene TRBJ2-3; D uncertain. Per the germline V gene, CDR1 is SEHNR and CDR2 is FQNEAQ (reference sequence). Trimming pared 4 bases from V and 5 bases from J, leaving 10 bases between. CDR3 length equals 13 residues.

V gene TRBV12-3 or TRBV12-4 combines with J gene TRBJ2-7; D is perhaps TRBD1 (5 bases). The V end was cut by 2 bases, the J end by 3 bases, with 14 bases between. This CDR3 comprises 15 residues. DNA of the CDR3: TGTGCCAGCAGTTTATTCCAGGGTCCGGGCTACGAGCAGTACTTC. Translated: CASSLFQGPGYEQYF.

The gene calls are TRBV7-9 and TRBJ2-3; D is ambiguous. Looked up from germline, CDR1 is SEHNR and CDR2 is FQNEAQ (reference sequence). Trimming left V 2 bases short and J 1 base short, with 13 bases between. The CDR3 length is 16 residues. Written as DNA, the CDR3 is TGTGCCAGCAGCTTATTTTGGCGGTACGGCACAGATACGCAGTATTTT. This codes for CASSLFWRYGTDTQYF.